One sample yielded the 19 T cell receptor beta chains listed below, sequenced in a study of shared clonotypes between healthy human individuals. The table came from immunoSEQ multiplex PCR; TCRdb's copy has only in-frame clones and leaves some out. Among around 1.5 million clones listed, 98% were seen once. The sequenced sample consisted of naive CD4+ T cells sorted from blood. The subset is: CD45RA+ positively selected. These receptor sequences come from a young man in good health.

The chain is built from TRBV27 and TRBJ2-7; 7 bases are a match to TRBD2. CDR3 size: 16 residues. J lost 0 bases, V lost 5 bases, and 10 bases had no gene match. In germline, CDR1 is MNHEY, CDR2 SMNVEV (reference sequence). CDR3 sequence (DNA): TGTGCCAGCAGTCGATGGGGCGGGAGTGGCTCCTACGAGCAGTACTTC. It yields the protein CASSRWGGSGSYEQYF.

Only one count was recorded for this clone. The chain combines TRBV21-1 with TRBJ2-5; the table's D gene call, TRBD2, was not cross checked with the DNA. TRBV21-1 is listed as a pseudogene. The CDR3 totals 19 residues. The CDR3 sequence: CASSKVRGLAGGPKETQYF. The CDR3 DNA reads TGTGCCAGCAGCAAAGTTAGGGGACTAGCGGGAGGGCCGAAAGAGACCCAGTACTTC.

J is TRBJ1-2 and V is TRBV5-1; D unresolved. This CDR3 comprises 16 residues. The germline CDR1 and CDR2 sequences are SGHRS and YFSETQ. Deletions cut 0 bases from V and 0 bases from J, with 12 bases between. The CDR3 loop reads CASSLEQSGPNYGYTF. Written as DNA, the CDR3 is TGCGCCAGCAGCTTGGAACAGTCAGGCCCTAACTATGGCTACACCTTC.

This CDR3 reads CASSKDRGVAKQFF. The CDR3 nucleotides are TGTGCCAGTAGTAAGGACAGGGGGGTTGCTAAGCAGTTCTTC. V and J are TRBV19 and TRBJ2-1; 10 nucleotides line up with TRBD1. The germline CDR1 and CDR2 sequences are LNHDA and SQIVND (reference sequence). The length of the CDR3 is 14 residues. V trimming: 4 bases; J trimming: 11 bases; junction bases outside the gene matches: 8. Full variable domain (missing parts from reference TRBV19 and TRBJ2-1): DGGITQSPKYLFRKEGQNVTLSCEQNLNHDAMYWYRQDPGQGLRLIYYSQIVNDFQKGDIAEGYSVSREKKESFPLTVTSAQKNPTAFYLCASSKDRGVAKQFFGPGTRLTVL.

The V and J genes are TRBV6-1 and TRBJ1-5; a weak D match, TRBD1 (6 bases). Germline V lookup: CDR1 MNHNS, CDR2 SASEGT. The CDR3 contains 16 residues. The V and J ends lost 0 bases and 4 bases respectively, with 13 bases between them. The CDR3 loop is CASSEARGHPNQPQHF. The CDR3 region has the DNA TGTGCCAGCAGTGAAGCGCGGGGACACCCTAATCAGCCCCAGCATTTT.

The chain links TRBV7-9 to TRBJ2-3; D gene ambiguous. The V gene lost 5 bases and the J gene lost 2 bases, with 11 bases spanning the gap. CDR3 length: 14 residues. Per germline, CDR1 SEHNR and CDR2 FQNEAQ (reference sequence). The CDR3 nucleotides read TGTGCCAGCAGCCCGTCAACCAACACAGATACGCAGTATTTT. Its protein is CASSPSTNTDTQYF.

The V call is TRBV9, the J call TRBJ2-1; 8 bases agree with TRBD2. Germline V gene sequence: CDR1 SGDLS, CDR2 YYNGEE. This CDR3 has 15 residues. V shed 4 bases and J 2 bases; nucleotides not matched to a gene: 5. The CDR3 loop reads CASSSGLDPYNEQFF. The CDR3 DNA reads TGTGCCAGCAGCTCGGGACTAGATCCCTACAATGAGCAGTTCTTC.

Remarks on this clone: The limits of the CDR3 on the DNA are not certain, so only TCRdb's listed CDR3 is given. This chain uses TRBV10-1 with TRBJ2-7; the DNA was not used to check the table's D call, TRBD2. The CDR3 has 14 amino acids, counting both end residues. CDR1 WNHNN and CDR2 SYGVQD come from the germline V gene (reference sequence). This CDR3 is CASSSSGSPGEQYF.

The chain has TRBV13 and TRBJ2-2; TRBD2 matches at 9 bases. From germline, CDR1 is PRHDT and CDR2 FYEKMQ (reference sequence). The CDR3 contains 15 residues. Unmatched junction bases numbered 3, after V lost 6 bases and J lost 1 base. The CDR3 protein is CASRSSGRNTGELFF. CDR3 nucleotide sequence: TGTGCCAGCAGAAGTAGCGGGAGGAACACCGGGGAGCTGTTTTTT.

The chain carries TRBV18 and TRBJ1-2, with TRBD1 identical over 7 bases. The CDR3 extends over 15 amino acids. CDR1 and CDR2 (germline): KGHSH, LQKENI. V lost 1 base and J lost 6; bases outside the gene matches: 8. The CDR3 bases are TGTGCCAGCTCACCACTAACGACAGGGAATGATGGCTACACCTTC. Residues: CASSPLTTGNDGYTF.

In this sample, this clone turned up once. V is TRBV30 and J is TRBJ2-7; TRBD2 aligns across 7 bases. Germline loops: CDR1 GTSNPN, CDR2 SVGIG (reference sequence). The length of the CDR3 is 12 residues. The V segment lost 5 bases and the J segment 3 bases; nucleotides outside the gene matches: 4. In DNA form, the CDR3 reads TGTGCCTGGGGGAGGGAGGGCTACGAGCAGTACTTC. This codes for CAWGREGYEQYF.

The chain links TRBV18 to TRBJ2-7, with D tentatively TRBD2 (5 bases). Germline CDR1 and CDR2: KGHSH and LQKENI. Deletions cut 7 bases from V and 6 bases from J, with 19 bases between. The CDR3 runs 14 residues. CDR3 in DNA: TGTGCCAGCTTAAACCTAGTCCGGGGAGTCGAGCAGTACTTC. Translation gives CASLNLVRGVEQYF.

This clone was recorded only once. The chain has TRBV15 and TRBJ2-5, with 12 positions matching TRBD2. V dropped 9 bases and J dropped 5; count of bases not matched to a gene: 16. CDR3 size: 17 residues. Germline CDR1 LNHNV, CDR2 YYDKDF (reference sequence). This CDR3 reads CATEKGQFLAGGETQYF. The CDR3 DNA is TGTGCCACGGAAAAAGGACAGTTTCTAGCGGGAGGGGAGACCCAGTACTTC.

Concerning this clone: Additional DNA sequences in this sample encode the identical CDR3. The V gene is TRBV4-3, the J gene TRBJ2-1, with D unclear. This CDR3 region has 11 residues. Germline CDR1 LGHNA, CDR2 YSLEER. V lost 1 base and J lost 8, with 3 bases in between. The CDR3 coding sequence is TGCGCCAGCAGCCAAGGCGATGAGCAGTTCTTC. Translated, it gives CASSQGDEQFF.

J is TRBJ2-3 and V is TRBV7-9; a weak D match, TRBD1 (5 bases). Germline assignment: CDR1 SEHNR and CDR2 FQNEAQ (reference sequence). The CDR3 is 16 amino acids. V was shortened by 5 bases and J by 0 bases, with 15 bases between the two germline ends. DNA for the CDR3: TGTGCCAGCAGCCCACAGGTCTCATCTAGCACAGATACGCAGTATTTT. Its protein product is CASSPQVSSSTDTQYF.

The V gene is TRBV7-8, the J gene TRBJ2-1; TRBD2 agrees at 9 bases. This CDR3 is 19 amino acids long. V shed 4 bases and J 5 bases; nucleotides not matched to a gene: 18. CDR1 is SGHVS and CDR2 is FQNEAQ in the germline V gene. DNA of the CDR3: TGTGCCAGCAGCTATCCGAGGGGAACGGCGGGAGGGCCCCACAATGAGCAGTTCTTC. It yields the protein CASSYPRGTAGGPHNEQFF. Full variable domain (missing parts from reference TRBV7-8 and TRBJ2-1): GAGVSQSPRYKVAKRGQDVALRCDPISGHVSLFWYQQALGQGPEFLTYFQNEAQLDKSGLPSDRFFAERPEGSVSTLKIQRTQQEDSAVYLCASSYPRGTAGGPHNEQFFGPGTRLTVL.

This chain joins TRBV5-6 and TRBJ1-5; 8 positions match TRBD1. V shed 2 bases and J 6 bases; nucleotides not matched to a gene: 10. This CDR3 is 16 amino acids long. Germline V gene sequence: CDR1 SGHDT, CDR2 YYEEEE. In DNA form, the CDR3 reads TGTGCCAGCAGCTTCTTGGGCCAGGGGGCAGTTCAGCCCCAGCATTTT. It encodes CASSFLGQGAVQPQHF.

V is TRBV18 and J is TRBJ1-2; unclear D gene. The germline V gene has CDR1 KGHSH and CDR2 LQKENI. V was clipped by 2 bases and J by 7 bases, with 17 bases between them. There are 15 residues in the CDR3. CDR3 DNA sequence: TGTGCCAGCTCACCAAGTGTGGTGATCTCTCGTGGCTACACCTTC. Protein: CASSPSVVISRGYTF.

This clone is a singleton in its sample. The V call is TRBV10-2, the J call TRBJ2-2, with a weak D call TRBD2 (5 bases). There are 13 residues in the CDR3. V gave up 6 bases and J gave up 6 bases, with 11 bases separating them. CDR1 and CDR2 (germline): WSHSY, SAAADI. Written as DNA, the CDR3 is TGCGCCAGCAGCACTACTAGTCCCGGGGAGCTGTTTTTT. This encodes CASSTTSPGELFF.